This entry is about one T cell receptor (beta chain). In germline, CDR1 is SGHTA, CDR2 FQGNSA. The CDR3 sequence is 15 residues long. The ends were cut back, 5 bases at V and 0 bases at J, with 13 bases in the middle. This sample stems from a study of T cell responses to AZD1222 COVID-19 vaccine. Some clones are missing from TCRdb's copy, which holds only in-frame ones; the method was immunoSEQ multiplex PCR. This table has approximately 82,000 clones, more than 85% appearing once. This sequence originates from an adult in good health. The chain uses TRBV7-2 and TRBJ2-5; no definite D call. The specimen comprised peripheral blood, sampled on day 0 of AZD1222 vaccination. The DNA for the CDR3 is TGTGCCAGCAGCACCAACGCACAGTACCAAGAGACCCAGTACTTC. Protein: CASSTNAQYQETQYF.